These T cell receptor beta chains were read from a single sample in a study of long-term antiretroviral therapy in people with HIV. Produced via immunoSEQ multiplex PCR; TCRdb's table is partial and in-frame only. Of about 22,000 clones in the sample, 86% were seen once. This sample comprised unsorted PBMCs, obtained 1.8 years before starting antiretroviral therapy. These receptors were obtained from a woman aged 25-40 years with HIV. Both conserved end residues are part of each CDR3. D genes are given only for firm matches. Clone size appears in some rows only: once, few, many, or a class for an expanded clone.

TRBV5-1	TRBJ2-5	NA	NA	TGCGCCAGCAGCTTGTTATCTGAACGGGCCGGAGAGACCCAGTACTTC	CASSLLSERAGETQYF
TRBV7-3	TRBJ1-1	NA	NA	TGTGCCAGCAGCTTAACCCCAGGGCCGAACACTGAAGCTTTCTTT	CASSLTPGPNTEAFF
TRBV19	TRBJ1-5	NA	NA	TGTGCCAGTAGTATAGATCTACAGTACAATCAGCCCCAGCATTTT	CASSIDLQYNQPQHF
TRBV6-5	TRBJ2-3	TRBD1	NA	TGTGCCAGCAGTGGCCCGACAGGGACAGATACGCAGTATTTT	CASSGPTGTDTQYF
TRBV5-5	TRBJ1-2	NA	NA	TGTGCCAGCAGCCTCACAGGGTCCAACTATGGCTACACCTTC	CASSLTGSNYGYTF
TRBV5-1	TRBJ1-5	NA	few	TGCGCCAGCAGCTTGGAAAGCGGGGACAATCAGCCCCAGCATTTT	CASSLESGDNQPQHF
TRBV29-1	TRBJ2-1	TRBD1	once	TGCAGCGTTGAAGGGGACAGCAATGAGCAGTTCTTC	CSVEGDSNEQFF
TRBV27	TRBJ2-3	NA	NA	TGTGCCAGCAGTTTATCGAGGGGTCTCACAGATACGCAGTATTTT	CASSLSRGLTDTQYF
TRBV5-1	TRBJ2-7	TRBD1	few	TGCGCCAGCAGCTTGGGTGGGACAGCATCCTACGAGCAGTACTTC	CASSLGGTASYEQYF
TRBV7-2	TRBJ2-3	TRBD2	NA	TGTGCCAGCAGCTTAGCCGGGACTAGCGGGGGGGCCACGCAGTATTTT	CASSLAGTSGGATQYF
TRBV18	TRBJ1-2	TRBD1	NA	TGTGCCAGCTCACAGTCGGGGACAGCTTATGGCTACACCTTC	CASSQSGTAYGYTF
TRBV27	TRBJ2-2	NA	NA	TGTGCCAGCAGTTCAAACACCGGGGAGCTGTTTTTT	CASSSNTGELFF
TRBV5-6	TRBJ1-3	TRBD1	NA	TGTGCCAGCAGACAGGACAGGAACTCTGGAAACACCATATATTTT	CASRQDRNSGNTIYF
TRBV2	TRBJ2-1	NA	once	TGTGCCAGCGCTTCCGGGGGGCACAGATACAATGAGCAGTTCTTC	CASASGGHRYNEQFF
TRBV5-6	TRBJ1-1	TRBD1	NA	TGTGCCAGCAGCTTTCCAGGGGGCCGCACTGAAGCTTTCTTT	CASSFPGGRTEAFF
TRBV18	TRBJ2-6	TRBD1	NA	TGTGCCAGCTCACCAGGGACAGCGAACTCTGGGGCCAACGTCCTGACTTTC	CASSPGTANSGANVLTF
TRBV5-8	TRBJ2-3	TRBD1	NA	TGTGCCAGCAGCCGGGACAGGGGGCCCACAGATACGCAGTATTTT	CASSRDRGPTDTQYF
TRBV29-1	TRBJ1-2	NA	NA	TGCAGCGTTGCTCAGGCGGATGGCTACACCTTC	CSVAQADGYTF
TRBV2	TRBJ2-5	NA	once	TGTGCCAGCAGTGATGACCTATCCCAGTACTTC	CASSDDLSQYF
TRBV5-6	TRBJ1-2	NA	NA	TGTGCCAGCAGCTTGGCCGGCGGGCATGGGGAGATGGGCTACACCTTC	CASSLAGGHGEMGYTF
TRBV27	TRBJ1-5	TRBD1	NA	TGTGCCAGCAGTTTTACCCCCTTGACAGGGGGCTCTCTCCTTAGCAATCAGCCCCAGCATTTT	CASSFTPLTGGSLLSNQPQHF
TRBV11-2	TRBJ1-1	NA	NA	TGTGCCAGCAGCCCCCGAAAAGACGGCAACACTGAAGCTTTCTTT	CASSPRKDGNTEAFF
TRBV30	TRBJ1-5	NA	once	TGTGCCTGGGGAACCGGAACCTATCAGCCCCAGCATTTT	CAWGTGTYQPQHF
TRBV19	TRBJ1-5	NA	NA	TGTGCCAGTAGTATAAGGGGGGGAAGGCCCCAGCATTTT	CASSIRGGRPQHF
TRBV7-2	TRBJ1-6	TRBD1	NA	TGTGCCAGCAGCGGGCGGACAGGGGGTAATTCACCCCTCCACTTT	CASSGRTGGNSPLHF
TRBV13	TRBJ2-1	NA	NA	TGTGCCAGCAGCACCGACTTCAGCTCCTACAATGAGCAGTTCTTC	CASSTDFSSYNEQFF
TRBV10-1	TRBJ1-1	NA	NA	TGCGCCAGCGAGTGCCATGGACAGATGAACACTGAAGCTTTCTTT	CASECHGQMNTEAFF
TRBV9	TRBJ2-3	TRBD1	NA	TGTGCCAGCACCGGGACAGGGAGAGGTCAGACGCAGTATTTT	CASTGTGRGQTQYF
TRBV6-1	TRBJ1-5	NA	NA	TGTGCCAGCAGTGACGGGACGGACTCTAACTATAGCAATCAGCCCCAGCATTTT	CASSDGTDSNYSNQPQHF
TRBV5-1	TRBJ1-2	TRBD1	NA	TGCGCCAGCAGCTGGGACAGGGGAGGTGGCTATGGCTACACCTTC	CASSWDRGGGYGYTF
TRBV4-1	TRBJ2-3	NA	large	TGCGCCAGCAGCCAAGTCCTACAGGGATATTCAGATACGCAGTATTTT	CASSQVLQGYSDTQYF
TRBV12-5	TRBJ2-6	NA	NA	TGTGCTAGCAAGGACTCTGGGGCCAACGTCCTGACTTTC	CASKDSGANVLTF
TRBV9	TRBJ2-5	NA	NA	TGTGCCAGCAACGAGGGAGGCGGGACCCAGTACTTC	CASNEGGGTQYF
TRBV9	TRBJ1-2	NA	NA	TGTGCCAGCAACGGGGATCTCCATGGCTACACCTTC	CASNGDLHGYTF
TRBV6-5	TRBJ1-2	NA	NA	TGTGCCAGCAGGATAGGGGACTCCTATGGCTACACCTTC	CASRIGDSYGYTF
TRBV4-1	TRBJ2-1	TRBD2	NA	TGCGCCAGCAGCCAAGAAGGAGCAGCGGGGTTCTACAATGAGCAGTTCTTC	CASSQEGAAGFYNEQFF
TRBV10-2	TRBJ1-1	NA	NA	TGCGCCAGCATTGATCAGGGGAGGAGCACTGAAGCTTTCTTT	CASIDQGRSTEAFF
TRBV4-2	TRBJ1-2	TRBD1	NA	TGTGCCAGCAGCCAAGATAGGGGGACAGGTAGCGGCTACACCTTC	CASSQDRGTGSGYTF
TRBV12-5	TRBJ1-5	TRBD1	NA	TGTGCTAGTGGATCGACAGGGGGTGGTCAGCCCCAGCATTTT	CASGSTGGGQPQHF
TRBV10-2	TRBJ2-5	TRBD2	NA	TGCGCCACCCTAGACGGGGGGGCGGGTAGGGAGACCCAGTACTTC	CATLDGGAGRETQYF
TRBV6-5	TRBJ1-2	TRBD1	NA	TGTGCCAGCAGTCAGGGGGCAGGGTATGGCTACACCTTC	CASSQGAGYGYTF
TRBV7-8	TRBJ1-2	NA	NA	TGTGCCAGCAGTCTGACACCGGGACCCGGGACCGGCGGCTACACCTTC	CASSLTPGPGTGGYTF
TRBV4-1	TRBJ1-1	NA	NA	TGCGCCAGCAGCCAACATTCGCGACAGGTTAACACTGAAGCTTTCTTT	CASSQHSRQVNTEAFF
TRBV2	TRBJ1-1	NA	NA	TGTGCCAGCAGTTTTGACGGTGCTGAAGCTTTCTTT	CASSFDGAEAFF
TRBV7-8	TRBJ2-1	TRBD1	NA	TGTGCCAGCAGCGCGGGGACAGGGACCTTCAATGAGCAGTTCTTC	CASSAGTGTFNEQFF